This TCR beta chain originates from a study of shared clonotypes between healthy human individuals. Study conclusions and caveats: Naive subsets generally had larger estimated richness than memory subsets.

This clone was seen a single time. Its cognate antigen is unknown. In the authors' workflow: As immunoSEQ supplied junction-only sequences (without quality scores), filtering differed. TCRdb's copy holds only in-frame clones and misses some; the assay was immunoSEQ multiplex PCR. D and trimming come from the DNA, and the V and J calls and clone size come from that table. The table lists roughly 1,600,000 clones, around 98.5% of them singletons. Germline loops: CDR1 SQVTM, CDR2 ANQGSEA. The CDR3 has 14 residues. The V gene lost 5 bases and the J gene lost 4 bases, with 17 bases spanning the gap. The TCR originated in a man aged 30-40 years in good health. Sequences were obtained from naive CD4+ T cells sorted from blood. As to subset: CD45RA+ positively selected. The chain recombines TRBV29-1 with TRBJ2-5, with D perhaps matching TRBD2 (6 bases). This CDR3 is CSVRGLRRSETQYF. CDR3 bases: TGCAGCGTTAGGGGACTCCGCCGCTCAGAGACCCAGTACTTC. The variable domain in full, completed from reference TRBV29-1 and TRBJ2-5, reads SAVISQKPSRDICQRGTSLTIQCQVDSQVTMMFWYRQQPGQSLTLIATANQGSEATYESGFVIDKFPISRPNLTFSTLTVSNMSPEDSSIYLCSVRGLRRSETQYFGPGTRLLVL.